This T cell receptor beta chain was profiled in a study of T-cell reconstitution after alpha-beta-depleted transplantation in children. TCRbeta library construction was performed incorporating unique molecular identifiers. TCRdb re-analysed the PCR reads in MiXCR, keeping a single row per CDR3 protein. The table includes about 580,000 distinct CDR3 sequences, roughly 30% detected once. Findings of the study overall: Several hundred graft clones that had expanded were reportedly the source of alpha-beta T cells about two months after transplant. Diversity and T-cell counts at one year after transplant derived mostly from new T cells.

V gave up 0 bases and J gave up 6 bases, with 19 bases separating them. Germline CDR1 SGHRS, CDR2 YFSETQ. CDR3 length: 16 residues. Comments on this clonotype: The antigen remains undetermined.

This clonotype originated in a boy younger than two with Wiskott-Aldrich syndrome, due to receive a stem cell transplant. The rearrangement joins TRBV5-1 to TRBJ2-7, with D maybe TRBD2 (5 bases). The sample here was PBMCs, taken before TCRalphabeta/CD19-depleted stem cell transplant. CDR3 nucleotides: TGCGCCAGCAGCTTGGCCTTGGACTCCCTTGCGCGCGAGCAGTACTTC. This gives the protein CASSLALDSLAREQYF.